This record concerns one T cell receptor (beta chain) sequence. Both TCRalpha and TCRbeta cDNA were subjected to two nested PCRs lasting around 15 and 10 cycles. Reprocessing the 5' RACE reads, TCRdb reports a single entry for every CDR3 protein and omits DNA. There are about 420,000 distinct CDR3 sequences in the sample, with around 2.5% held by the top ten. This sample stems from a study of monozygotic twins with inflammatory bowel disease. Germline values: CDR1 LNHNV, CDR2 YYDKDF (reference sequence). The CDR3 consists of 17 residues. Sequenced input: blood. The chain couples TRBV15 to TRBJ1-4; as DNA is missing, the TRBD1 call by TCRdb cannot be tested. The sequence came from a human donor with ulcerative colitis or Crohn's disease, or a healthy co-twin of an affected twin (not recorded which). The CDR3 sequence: CATSMPSVTGGREKLFF.